These 20 T cell receptor beta chains came from one sample sequenced in a study of T cell repertoires in cytomegalovirus infection. Each CDR3 protein is one row after TCRdb ran MiXCR on the reads. Here the sample spans 150,000 to 200,000 distinct CDR3 sequences, 8% to 10% being singletons. Material for sequencing was PBMCs. Receptors were obtained from a human donor in good health (CMV status not recorded). Some clones in this sample may be carry-over from other donors' samples.

This clonotype was counted a few times. CDR3 nucleotides: TGTGCCAGCAGTTTCGCCCATGAAGTCACCTACGAGCAGTACTTC. Protein sequence: CASSFAHEVTYEQYF. The V call is TRBV28, the J call TRBJ2-7; D gene unclear. Deletions cut 3 bases from V and 2 bases from J, with 14 bases between. Germline lookup yields CDR1 MDHEN and CDR2 SYDVKM. This CDR3 comprises 15 residues.

This clonotype was recorded many times. This chain links TRBV6-1 with TRBJ2-7; D remains ambiguous. Germline lookup yields CDR1 MNHNS and CDR2 SASEGT. With 2 bases removed from V and 0 bases from J, the gap between germline ends came to 11 bases. CDR3 length equals 15 residues. The CDR3 DNA follows: TGTGCCAGCAGTGAATATGACGCTAGCTCCTACGAGCAGTACTTC. Protein: CASSEYDASSYEQYF.

This clonotype was observed many times. The V and J genes are TRBV28 and TRBJ1-5, with no clear D. Trimming shortened V by 8 bases and J by 2 bases, and 25 bases separated the two germline ends. From germline, CDR1 is MDHEN and CDR2 SYDVKM. CDR3 length: 18 amino acids. The CDR3 loop reads CASDLVDVVGIGNQPQHF. CDR3 coding DNA: TGTGCCAGCGATCTGGTCGACGTCGTGGGGATTGGCAATCAGCCCCAGCATTTT.

The chain couples TRBV5-4 to TRBJ2-3; D is possibly TRBD2 (5 bases). The V gene lost 1 base and the J gene lost 0 bases, with 9 bases spanning the gap. This CDR3 is 15 amino acids long. CDR1 and CDR2 (germline): SGHNT, YYREEE (reference sequence). The CDR3 DNA reads as TGTGCCAGCAGCTTGCCCGGGAAGAGCACAGATACGCAGTATTTT. It translates to CASSLPGKSTDTQYF.

This clonotype was observed at least ten times. The J gene is TRBJ2-7, the V gene TRBV7-2, with 8 bases lining up with TRBD1. The CDR3 extends over 13 amino acids. The germline V gene has CDR1 SGHTA and CDR2 FQGNSA. V was pared by 3 bases and J by 13 bases, with 11 bases of the junction left unmatched. The DNA for the CDR3 is TGTGCCAGCAGCTTCCCAATGGACAGGGTATACTACTTC. This codes for CASSFPMDRVYYF.

V and J are TRBV18 and TRBJ1-1, with a tentative D call TRBD1 (6 bases). The CDR3 spans 18 residues. The V gene's germline CDR1 is KGHSH and CDR2 LQKENI. V lost 0 bases and J 10 bases, leaving 27 bases between the germline ends. CDR3 bases: TGTGCCAGCTCACCACCGACGCGGGGGCCTGAAATGGTGTTGCGAGCTTTCTTT. It translates to CASSPPTRGPEMVLRAFF.

V gene TRBV28 combines with J gene TRBJ1-2; a weak D match, TRBD1 (6 bases). The CDR3 contains 14 residues. V was cut by 6 bases and J by 8 bases, with 19 bases left in between. Germline CDR1 MDHEN, CDR2 SYDVKM. CDR3 in DNA: TGTGCCAGCAGACGACAGGTGAATGGGGTCGGCTACACCTTC. Translation gives CASRRQVNGVGYTF.

Many counts were recorded for this clonotype. The chain combines TRBV7-2 with TRBJ2-7, with 8 bases matching TRBD2. V dropped 5 bases and J dropped 0; count of bases not matched to a gene: 3. Germline CDR1 is SGHTA and CDR2 is FQGNSA. There are 14 residues in the CDR3. The CDR3 sequence is CASSPGGSSYEQYF. The CDR3 coding sequence is TGTGCCAGCAGCCCGGGAGGGAGCTCCTACGAGCAGTACTTC. Full variable domain (rest looked up from reference TRBV7-2 and TRBJ2-7): GAGVSQSPSNKVTEKGKDVELRCDPISGHTALYWYRQSLGQGLEFLIYFQGNSAPDKSGLPSDRFSAERTGGSVSTLTIQRTQQEDSAVYLCASSPGGSSYEQYFGPGTRLTVT.

In this sample, this clonotype turned up a few times. The chain employs TRBV6-6 and TRBJ2-1; D may be TRBD2 (7 bases). Trimming removed 6 bases from V and 6 bases from J, with 18 bases in between. Germline CDR1 reads MNHNY; CDR2 reads SVGAGI (reference sequence). CDR3 size: 15 residues. The CDR3 loop is CASSPTGGAGNEQFF. The DNA of the CDR3 is TGTGCCAGCAGCCCGACGGGGGGCGCGGGCAATGAGCAGTTCTTC.

This clonotype was counted only a few times. The CDR3 reads CASSPSGQSGNEQFF. CDR3 coding DNA: TGTGCCAGCAGTCCCTCGGGACAGAGTGGCAATGAGCAGTTCTTC. The J gene is TRBJ2-1, the V gene TRBV6-2 or TRBV6-3, with TRBD1 matching 7 bases. Germline-derived CDR1 and CDR2 are MNHEY and SVGEGT. V gave up 5 bases and J gave up 6 bases; unmatched junction bases: 10. The length of the CDR3 is 15 residues.

Ten or more counts support this clonotype. V and J are TRBV29-1 and TRBJ1-4; D is unresolved. The CDR3 has 13 residues. Germline CDR1 and CDR2: SQVTM and ANQGSEA. Trimming removed 2 bases from V and 2 bases from J, with 6 bases in between. The CDR3 reads CSVERRTNEKLFF. CDR3 in DNA: TGCAGCGTTGAAAGGAGGACTAATGAAAAACTGTTTTTT. The full variable domain, completed using reference TRBV29-1 and TRBJ1-4, is SAVISQKPSRDICQRGTSLTIQCQVDSQVTMMFWYRQQPGQSLTLIATANQGSEATYESGFVIDKFPISRPNLTFSTLTVSNMSPEDSSIYLCSVERRTNEKLFFGSGTQLSVL.

This chain joins TRBV11-2 and TRBJ2-6; D may be TRBD2 (6 bases). The V end lost 4 bases, the J end lost 0 bases, and 16 bases lay between the germline ends. Germline CDR1 and CDR2: SGHAT and FQNNGV. The CDR3 extends over 18 amino acids. The CDR3: CASSSTFVGGSGANVLTF. As DNA, the CDR3 is TGTGCCAGCAGCTCGACCTTCGTGGGGGGCTCTGGGGCCAACGTCCTGACTTTC.

The chain is built from TRBV6-1 and TRBJ1-3; D ambiguous. In germline, CDR1 is MNHNS, CDR2 SASEGT. Trimming stripped 3 bases from V and 5 bases from J, with 17 bases between. This CDR3 spans 16 amino acids. The CDR3, as DNA: TGTGCCAGCAGTGATCACCAGATCGACTTCAGAAACACCATATATTTT. Translation: CASSDHQIDFRNTIYF.

There are many counts of this clonotype. The chain has TRBV28 and TRBJ1-1; 8 bases agree with TRBD1. CDR3 length: 15 amino acids. CDR1 MDHEN and CDR2 SYDVKM come from the germline V gene. The ends lost 4 bases at V and 6 bases at J; junction bases unmatched: 10. CDR3 amino acids: CASSSSGQGWSEAFF. CDR3 nucleotides: TGTGCCAGCAGTTCCTCCGGACAGGGATGGTCTGAAGCTTTCTTT. The variable domain in full, completed from reference TRBV28 and TRBJ1-1, reads DVKVTQSSRYLVKRTGEKVFLECVQDMDHENMFWYRQDPGLGLRLIYFSYDVKMKEKGDIPEGYSVSREKKERFSLILESASTNQTSMYLCASSSSGQGWSEAFFGQGTRLTVV.

This clonotype came up many times. The chain carries TRBV7-2 and TRBJ2-7; TRBD2 matches 14 bases. Losses at the gene ends were 5 bases for V and 3 bases for J; bases not matched to a gene: 9. The CDR3 covers 17 residues. CDR1 is SGHTA and CDR2 is FQGNSA in the germline V gene. CDR3 nucleotide sequence: TGTGCCAGCAGCCCAGGGACTAGCGGGGGCAGGATCTACGAGCAGTACTTC. The encoded protein is CASSPGTSGGRIYEQYF.

This clonotype was seen more than once but under ten times. The rearrangement uses TRBV4-3 and TRBJ2-7; D may be TRBD2 (6 bases). The CDR3 covers 13 residues. Trimming took 1 base from V and 6 from J, leaving 10 bases between them. Germline V gives CDR1 LGHNA, CDR2 YSLEER. This CDR3 is CASSQGQGGEQYF. CDR3 coding DNA: TGCGCCAGCAGCCAAGGCCAGGGAGGCGAGCAGTACTTC.

The table lists this clonotype with many counts. J is TRBJ2-1 and V is TRBV7-2; perhaps TRBD2 as D (6 bases). This CDR3 is 12 amino acids long. Germline loops: CDR1 SGHTA, CDR2 FQGNSA. Trimming left V 3 bases short and J 15 bases short, with 15 bases between. Here the CDR3 reads CASSFGRLDLFF. The CDR3 DNA follows: TGTGCCAGCAGCTTTGGCCGACTAGACCTGTTCTTC.

This clonotype appeared many times. The chain links TRBV10-3 to TRBJ1-2; D call uncertain. The CDR3 contains 16 residues. The V end was cut by 5 bases, the J end by 3 bases, with 19 bases between. Germline V gene lookup returns CDR1 ENHRY and CDR2 SYGVKD. CDR3 coding DNA: TGTGCCATCAGTAGTTTGGGGTCGGCCGCTTACTATGGCTACACCTTC. Residues: CAISSLGSAAYYGYTF.

This clonotype was seen a few times. This chain uses TRBV5-5 with TRBJ2-1, with 8 bases that match TRBD2. This CDR3 has 18 amino acids. V lost 1 base, J lost 5 bases, and 14 bases stayed unmatched. CDR1 and CDR2 (germline): SGHKS, YYEKEE (reference sequence). DNA for the CDR3: TGTGCCAGCAGCTTGTCGCGGGGGATAGCGGGAACCGACAATGAGCAGTTCTTC. Translating it yields CASSLSRGIAGTDNEQFF. The variable domain in full, with the rest retrieved from reference TRBV5-5 and TRBJ2-1, is DAGVTQSPTHLIKTRGQQVTLRCSPISGHKSVSWYQQVLGQGPQFIFQYYEKEERGRGNFPDRFSARQFPNYSSELNVNALLLGDSALYLCASSLSRGIAGTDNEQFFGPGTRLTVL.

This clonotype was picked up many times. The V gene is TRBV7-9, the J gene TRBJ2-3, with 9 bases fitting TRBD2. In germline, CDR1 is SEHNR, CDR2 FQNEAQ (reference sequence). CDR3 length: 15 residues. V lost 3 bases to trimming and J lost 0 bases; unmatched junction nucleotides: 1. The CDR3 nucleotides read TGTGCCAGCAGCTTCGGACTAGCGAGCACAGATACGCAGTATTTT. Amino acids: CASSFGLASTDTQYF.